This T cell receptor beta chain was documented in a study of lymphopenia after photon versus proton radiotherapy. Findings and limits, study-wide: After lymphocyte nadir, photon-treated repertoires showed oligoclonal expansion, especially CD8+ Temra.

Assay used: immunoSEQ multiplex PCR; TCRdb lists only in-frame clones, some missing. The repertoire holds roughly 49,000 clones, with roughly 90% as singletons. On this clone: As yet, its antigen is unknown.

The CDR3 has 14 residues. Trimming shortened V by 3 bases and J by 1 base, and 8 bases separated the two germline ends. Germline loops: CDR1 SNHLY, CDR2 FYNNEI. The input for sequencing was peripheral blood, taken from a patient treated with photon-based radiotherapy. This receptor was identified in a woman between 40 and 55 years old with cholangiocarcinoma. V and J are TRBV2 and TRBJ2-3, with D possibly matching TRBD2 (5 bases). The CDR3 is CASSERVGTDTQYF. The CDR3 coding sequence is TGTGCCAGCAGTGAGCGGGTTGGCACAGATACGCAGTATTTT.